There are many counts of the clone carrying this T cell receptor beta chain. Its antigen is not identified. These data belong to a study of prognosis after radiotherapy for stage I lung cancer. Study outcomes and limitations: Any tumor specificity that the expanded TCR clones may have had was not determined.

Germline CDR1 DFQATT, CDR2 SNEGSKA (reference sequence). V was clipped by 6 bases and J by 3 bases; unmatched bases: 9. The CDR3 runs 14 residues. Genomic DNA served as the source from which two-round multiplex PCR generated TCR beta CDR3 amplicons. Each TRBV and TRBJ gene had its own primer in the first PCR round. TCRdb reanalysed the multiplex PCR reads using MiXCR and keeps one entry per CDR3 protein. The data show around 15,000 distinct CDR3 sequences, approximately 15% seen once. Assessment by CT and PET/CT found all patients node-negative, and none had prior chemotherapy, radiotherapy or other malignancies. Peripheral venous blood was drawn in approximately 6-milliliter volumes, with a draw taken at each of two separate time points.

The genes are TRBV20-1 and TRBJ2-7, with 9 bases lining up with TRBD1. The source is a donor of 50 years or more with non-small cell lung cancer. Sample: PBMCs, taken before or after stereotactic body radiation therapy (not recorded which). Written as DNA, the CDR3 is TGCAGTGCAAACGGACAGGGGACTTTCTACGAGCAGTACTTC. Its translation is CSANGQGTFYEQYF.